These 27 T cell receptor beta chains share one sample of origin, sequenced in a study of spatial heterogeneity in lung cancer. The sample's time point: sample taken at primary tumor resection. From tumor, nontumor lung or frozen PBMC, whole RNA was taken unsorted for sequencing. One entry per CDR3 protein results from TCRdb running MiXCR on the 5' RACE reads. The sample contains 3,500 to 5,000 distinct CDR3 sequences, less than 10% of which appear only once. The specimen comprised PBMCs, sampled at surgery. These TCRs come from a male donor with early-stage non-small cell lung cancer.

By share of the sample, this clonotype is medium-sized. The V and J genes are TRBV6-5 and TRBJ2-7, with 8 bases that match TRBD2. CDR3 length: 15 amino acids. Per germline, CDR1 MNHEY and CDR2 SVGAGI. Losses at the gene ends were 5 bases for V and 3 bases for J; bases not matched to a gene: 9. The CDR3 loop is CASSIFSGIGYEQYF. The CDR3 region has the DNA TGTGCCAGCAGTATATTTAGCGGGATTGGCTACGAGCAGTACTTC.

The V call is TRBV15, the J call TRBJ2-5; D possibly corresponds to TRBD2 (5 bases). The CDR3 has 13 residues. Germline lookup yields CDR1 LNHNV and CDR2 YYDKDF (reference sequence). V was shortened by 4 bases and J by 7 bases, with 13 bases between the two germline ends. This CDR3 reads CATSTIGDGTQYF. DNA for the CDR3: TGTGCCACCAGCACGATCGGGGATGGGACCCAGTACTTC. Variable domain in full (rest from reference TRBV15 and TRBJ2-5): DAMVIQNPRYQVTQFGKPVTLSCSQTLNHNVMYWYQQKSSQAPKLLFHYYDKDFNNEADTPDNFQSRRPNTSFCFLDIRSPGLGDTAMYLCATSTIGDGTQYFGPGTRLLVL.

This clonotype was observed many times. The CDR3: CASSLMTGGGTDTQYF. CDR3 coding DNA: TGTGCCAGCAGCTTAATGACAGGGGGCGGCACAGATACGCAGTATTTT. The V and J genes are TRBV13 and TRBJ2-3; 10 positions agree with TRBD1. Trimming took 2 bases from V and 1 from J; bases not matched to a gene: 3. Germline CDR1 is PRHDT and CDR2 is FYEKMQ (reference sequence). CDR3 length: 16 amino acids.

This clonotype was counted ten times or more. The chain links TRBV6-2 or TRBV6-3 to TRBJ2-2; 10 bases match TRBD2. This CDR3 spans 16 amino acids. V lost 4 bases, J lost 9 bases, and 11 bases stayed unmatched. Per germline, CDR1 MNHEY and CDR2 SVGEGT. The CDR3 sequence is CASSSLSGGAGRELFF. The CDR3 nucleotides are TGTGCCAGCAGTTCCCTCAGCGGGGGGGCCGGCAGGGAGCTGTTTTTT.

This rearrangement joins TRBV7-3 to TRBJ2-3; 9 bases are a match to TRBD1. V lost 5 bases, J lost 2 bases, and 5 bases stayed unmatched. Germline CDR1 is SGHTA and CDR2 is FQGTGA. The CDR3 is made up of 15 amino acids. CDR3 region: CASSLWDRVTDTQYF. Written as DNA, the CDR3 is TGTGCCAGCAGCCTATGGGACAGGGTCACAGATACGCAGTATTTT.

The V and J genes are TRBV11-2 and TRBJ2-2; D is tentatively TRBD1 or TRBD2 (5 bases each). The CDR3 runs to 16 residues. CDR1 and CDR2 (germline): SGHAT, FQNNGV. Trimming took 0 bases from V and 6 from J, leaving 14 bases between them. The CDR3 nucleotides read TGTGCCAGCAGCTTAGAGCCCGGACGGGGCTCCGGGGAGCTGTTTTTT. Translation: CASSLEPGRGSGELFF.

This clonotype was seen many times. The V call is TRBV7-3, the J call TRBJ2-3, with D unresolved. CDR3 length: 13 residues. V was clipped by 0 bases and J by 3 bases, with 4 bases between them. Germline values: CDR1 SGHTA, CDR2 FQGTGA. For the CDR3, the DNA is TGTGCCAGCAGCTTAACAGGGACAGATACGCAGTATTTT. Translation: CASSLTGTDTQYF.

This clonotype showed up just a few times. The V and J genes are TRBV10-3 and TRBJ2-3; 8 bases agree with TRBD2. J was trimmed by 2 bases and V by 4 bases; bases with no gene match: 5. This CDR3 has 15 amino acids. The germline V gene encodes CDR1 ENHRY and CDR2 SYGVKD. In DNA, the CDR3 is TGTGCCATCAGTGCCAGCGGGGGCCCCACAGATACGCAGTATTTT. It encodes CAISASGGPTDTQYF.

This clonotype was counted many times. The J gene is TRBJ2-5, the V gene TRBV5-1, with TRBD2 matching over 9 bases. From germline, CDR1 is SGHRS and CDR2 YFSETQ. CDR3 length: 15 residues. The V segment lost 2 bases and the J segment 3 bases; nucleotides outside the gene matches: 5. CDR3 sequence (DNA): TGCGCCAGCAGCTTCGAGCGGGGGGACGAAGAGACCCAGTACTTC. This translates into CASSFERGDEETQYF. Complete variable domain (other parts from reference TRBV5-1 and TRBJ2-5): KAGVTQTPRYLIKTRGQQVTLSCSPISGHRSVSWYQQTPGQGLQFLFEYFSETQRNKGNFPGRFSGRQFSNSRSEMNVSTLELGDSALYLCASSFERGDEETQYFGPGTRLLVL.

By sample fraction, this clonotype is medium-sized. The chain carries TRBV14 and TRBJ2-5; D possibly corresponds to TRBD2 (5 bases). Germline lookup yields CDR1 SGHDN and CDR2 FVKESK. CDR3 length: 15 residues. V lost 1 base and J lost 7, with 16 bases in between. In DNA form, the CDR3 reads TGTGCCAGCAGCCAAGGGAACAGCGTGAGGGCGACCCAGTACTTC. Protein: CASSQGNSVRATQYF.

This clonotype was counted many times. In nucleotides, the CDR3 is TGTGCCAGCAGCTTAGCAGCATCCACCGGGGAGCTGTTTTTT. Amino acids: CASSLAASTGELFF. The chain couples TRBV11-1 to TRBJ2-2; the D is unclear. Per germline, CDR1 SGHAT and CDR2 FQDESV (reference sequence). V was pared by 0 bases and J by 4 bases, with 6 bases between. The CDR3 totals 14 residues.

This clonotype was observed many times. The chain joins TRBV7-8 to TRBJ2-3, with D possibly being TRBD2 (6 bases). Trimming removed 1 base from V and 4 bases from J, with 24 bases in between. Germline CDR1 SGHVS, CDR2 FQNEAQ. The CDR3 is 19 amino acids. In DNA, the CDR3 is TGTGCCAGCAGCTTAGTGGAGGGAGAAGGGTGGGGCCACGCAGATACGCAGTATTTT. This gives the protein CASSLVEGEGWGHADTQYF.

This clonotype was picked up many times. V usage is TRBV19 and J usage is TRBJ2-5, with TRBD2 identical over 11 bases. Germline CDR1 is LNHDA and CDR2 is SQIVND (reference sequence). V dropped 8 bases and J dropped 5; count of bases not matched to a gene: 13. CDR3 size: 16 residues. CDR3 nucleotide sequence: TGTGCCAGTTCCCAATATAGCGGGGGGGCCAGGGAGACCCAGTACTTC. It translates to CASSQYSGGARETQYF.

This clonotype appeared many times. The chain joins TRBV29-1 to TRBJ2-3, with a weak D call TRBD2 (5 bases). CDR3 size: 12 residues. From germline, CDR1 is SQVTM and CDR2 ANQGSEA. Trimming removed 4 bases from V and 2 bases from J, with 7 bases in between. The CDR3 bases are TGCAGCGTTGTGGGAGACACAGATACGCAGTATTTT. Protein: CSVVGDTDTQYF.

This clonotype has more than one count but fewer than ten. The chain uses TRBV6-5 and TRBJ2-7; 7 nucleotides agree with TRBD1. Germline V gene data show CDR1 as MNHEY and CDR2 as SVGAGI. This CDR3 comprises 17 residues. V lost 2 bases and J lost 0; bases outside the gene matches: 10. The CDR3 protein is CASSYGQLTGTSYEQYF. The CDR3 DNA is TGTGCCAGCAGTTACGGCCAGCTGACAGGGACCTCCTACGAGCAGTACTTC.

The chain combines TRBV7-9 with TRBJ2-5; possibly TRBD2 for D (6 bases). Germline V gene sequence: CDR1 SEHNR, CDR2 FQNEAQ (reference sequence). This CDR3 region has 16 residues. Trimming stripped 4 bases from V and 4 bases from J, with 19 bases between. The CDR3 DNA reads TGTGCCAGCAGCTCCGAGGGTAGGGGAGGAGGAGAGACCCAGTACTTC. Its protein product is CASSSEGRGGGETQYF.

This clonotype was seen at least ten times. The genes are TRBV2 and TRBJ1-1, with 9 bases identical to TRBD1. The CDR3 has 12 amino acids. Germline assignment: CDR1 SNHLY and CDR2 FYNNEI. Unmatched junction bases numbered 4, after V lost 10 bases and J lost 4 bases. This CDR3 reads CAIDRGVTEAFF. The CDR3 nucleotides are TGTGCCATAGACAGGGGGGTCACTGAAGCTTTCTTT.

This clonotype was recorded a few times. V usage is TRBV20-1 and J usage is TRBJ2-7, with D unclear. V lost 2 bases and J 2 bases, leaving 13 bases between the germline ends. The V gene's germline CDR1 is DFQATT and CDR2 SNEGSKA (reference sequence). The CDR3 has 14 residues. CDR3 bases: TGCAGTGCTAGAAAGGGCCAGAACACCTACGAGCAGTACTTC. It codes for CSARKGQNTYEQYF.

This clonotype showed up many times. The chain carries TRBV11-2 and TRBJ1-3, with TRBD1 as a possible D gene (6 bases). The ends were cut back, 2 bases at V and 4 bases at J, with 12 bases in the middle. The V gene's germline CDR1 is SGHAT and CDR2 FQNNGV. This CDR3 spans 15 amino acids. The CDR3 bases are TGTGCCAGCAGCTTAATCTCAGGGGCAGGAAACACCATATATTTT. Encoded protein: CASSLISGAGNTIYF.

In its sample, this clonotype ranks as medium-sized. The gene calls are TRBV28 and TRBJ2-1; D is unresolved. The germline CDR1 and CDR2 sequences are MDHEN and SYDVKM. The length of the CDR3 is 15 residues. The germline V and J ends were trimmed by 2 bases and 0 bases, with 8 bases remaining between them. CDR3 in amino acids: CASSLLGSSYNEQFF. In nucleotides, the CDR3 is TGTGCCAGCAGTTTACTGGGGTCCTCCTACAATGAGCAGTTCTTC. Based on the CDR3 plus reference TRBV28 and TRBJ2-1, the full variable domain is DVKVTQSSRYLVKRTGEKVFLECVQDMDHENMFWYRQDPGLGLRLIYFSYDVKMKEKGDIPEGYSVSREKKERFSLILESASTNQTSMYLCASSLLGSSYNEQFFGPGTRLTVL.

This clonotype was seen many times. A much larger clonotype is one base distant, so this may be a read error. The chain carries TRBV7-6 and TRBJ2-5; unclear D gene. Germline lookup yields CDR1 SGHVS and CDR2 FNYEAQ. The CDR3 is 17 residues long. Deletions cut 6 bases from V and 4 bases from J, with 24 bases between. The CDR3 bases are TGTGCCAGCAGTTTGTCCGGGTGGGTTTTCGGCGGAGAGACCCAGTACTTC. It encodes CASSLSGWVFGGETQYF.

By proportion, this clonotype is medium-sized (0.01 to 0.1%). The chain carries TRBV6-1 and TRBJ2-2, with D possibly being TRBD1 (6 bases). This CDR3 is built from 13 residues. Trimming pared 8 bases from V and 5 bases from J, leaving 12 bases between. Germline values: CDR1 MNHNS, CDR2 SASEGT. The CDR3 spells CASSGQGTGELFF. The CDR3 DNA is TGTGCCAGCTCTGGGCAGGGGACCGGGGAGCTGTTTTTT.

This clonotype was observed many times. The chain links TRBV7-2 to TRBJ1-5, with a possible D match to TRBD1 (5 bases). Per the germline V gene, CDR1 is SGHTA and CDR2 is FQGNSA. Trimming left V 1 base short and J 1 base short, with 11 bases between. The CDR3 extends over 16 amino acids. As DNA, the CDR3 is TGTGCCAGCAGCTTAGGGGCAGGGACGAGCAATCAGCCCCAGCATTTT. Translated: CASSLGAGTSNQPQHF.

This clonotype occurred many times. Relative to the germline gene, one junction end is altered; a read error may explain this. The chain couples TRBV5-6 to TRBJ2-7; 7 bases fit TRBD1. The CDR3 extends over 13 amino acids. Germline loops: CDR1 SGHDT, CDR2 YYEEEE. The CDR3 DNA reads as TGTGCCAGCAGCTGGGACAGCTCCCACGAGCAGTACTTC. Translated, it gives CASSWDSSHEQYF.

This clonotype rates as medium-sized (0.01 to 0.1%). The chain has TRBV11-2 and TRBJ2-1, with D tentatively TRBD2 (6 bases). V lost 4 bases to trimming and J lost 9 bases, with 10 bases between them. The CDR3 is made up of 12 amino acids. The germline V gene encodes CDR1 SGHAT and CDR2 FQNNGV. The CDR3 region is CASSYGGGEQFF. CDR3 bases: TGTGCCAGCAGCTACGGGGGAGGTGAGCAGTTCTTC.

This clonotype was counted ten times or more. The chain links TRBV20-1 to TRBJ2-7, with D possibly called TRBD1 or TRBD2 (5 bases each). Germline V gene lookup returns CDR1 DFQATT and CDR2 SNEGSKA (reference sequence). This CDR3 comprises 15 residues. Trimming cost V 2 bases and J 4 bases, with 18 bases left between them. CDR3 in amino acids: CSARSVTGTLYEQYF. The CDR3 DNA sequence: TGCAGTGCTAGATCCGTTACCGGGACGTTGTACGAGCAGTACTTC.

This clonotype has at least ten counts. The V call is TRBV7-9, the J call TRBJ1-1; 9 nucleotides line up with TRBD1. With 6 bases clipped from V and 5 bases from J, the junction kept 7 bases outside the gene matches. The CDR3 consists of 14 residues. Germline lookup yields CDR1 SEHNR and CDR2 FQNEAQ (reference sequence). This chain's CDR3 is CASSPQGARTEAFF. CDR3 coding DNA: TGTGCCAGCAGTCCACAGGGGGCTCGGACTGAAGCTTTCTTT.